A selection of T cell receptor beta chains follows, all from one sample in a study of blood T cell repertoires in COVID-19. Profiling relied on immunoSEQ multiplex PCR, and the TCRdb table lists in-frame clones only, not all of them. The sample contains 150,000 to 200,000 clones, roughly four fifths of which appear only once. Sequences were obtained from peripheral blood. Receptors were obtained from a man in his fifties or sixties with active or convalescent COVID-19. The CDR3 runs from the conserved cysteine through the conserved F or W. A D gene is named only where the DNA matches it firmly. Size is stated for part of the rows, as once, few or many counts, or as a class when the clone is expanded.

clone_size	v_call	j_call	d_call	cdr3_aa	cdr3_nt
few	TRBV5-1	TRBJ1-4	TRBD1	CASSHEGQGIHEKLFF	TGCGCCAGCAGCCATGAGGGACAGGGGATCCATGAAAAACTGTTTTTT
.	TRBV11-3	TRBJ2-7	.	CASSLDLGAHSYEQYF	TGTGCCAGCAGCTTAGATCTGGGGGCGCACTCCTACGAGCAGTACTTC
.	TRBV3-1/TRBV3-2	TRBJ2-5	.	CASSPGLLWKTQYF	TGTGCCAGCAGCCCGGGACTCCTTTGGAAGACCCAGTACTTC
.	TRBV3-1/TRBV3-2	TRBJ1-2	.	CASSQGGGNYGYTF	TGTGCCAGCAGCCAAGGTGGAGGAAACTATGGCTACACCTTC
.	TRBV5-6	TRBJ1-1	.	CASSLQGRNTEAFF	TGTGCCAGCAGCTTGCAGGGCCGGAACACTGAAGCTTTCTTT
.	TRBV12-3/TRBV12-4	TRBJ1-1	.	CASSSVPELAFF	TGTGCCAGCAGTTCCGTCCCGGAGTTAGCTTTCTTT
once	TRBV19	TRBJ1-3	.	CASAEGAGNTIYF	TGTGCCAGCGCGGAGGGAGCTGGAAACACCATATATTTT
.	TRBV10-3	TRBJ1-2	.	CAISAGGPNYGYTF	TGTGCCATCAGTGCGGGGGGCCCGAACTATGGCTACACCTTC
.	TRBV19	TRBJ2-1	TRBD2	CASRRTGGAYNEQFF	TGTGCCAGTAGAAGGACGGGGGGGGCGTACAATGAGCAGTTCTTC
.	TRBV15	TRBJ1-2	.	CATSKPGDYGYTF	TGTGCCACCAGCAAACCGGGGGACTATGGCTACACCTTC